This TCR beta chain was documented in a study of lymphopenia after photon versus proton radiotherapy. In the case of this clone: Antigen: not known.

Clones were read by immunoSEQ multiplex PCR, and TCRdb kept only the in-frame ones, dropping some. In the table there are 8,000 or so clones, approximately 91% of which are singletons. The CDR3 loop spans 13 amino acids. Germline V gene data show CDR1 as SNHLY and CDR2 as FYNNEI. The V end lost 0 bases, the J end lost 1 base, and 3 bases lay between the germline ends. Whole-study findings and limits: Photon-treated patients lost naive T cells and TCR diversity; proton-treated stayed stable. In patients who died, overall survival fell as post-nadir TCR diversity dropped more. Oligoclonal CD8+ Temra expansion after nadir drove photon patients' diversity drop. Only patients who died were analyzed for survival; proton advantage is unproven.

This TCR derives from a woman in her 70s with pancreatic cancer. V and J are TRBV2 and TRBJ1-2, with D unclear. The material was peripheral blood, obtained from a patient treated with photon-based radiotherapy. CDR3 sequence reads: CASSEAVNYGYTF. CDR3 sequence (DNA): TGTGCCAGCAGTGAAGCCGTTAACTATGGCTACACCTTC.